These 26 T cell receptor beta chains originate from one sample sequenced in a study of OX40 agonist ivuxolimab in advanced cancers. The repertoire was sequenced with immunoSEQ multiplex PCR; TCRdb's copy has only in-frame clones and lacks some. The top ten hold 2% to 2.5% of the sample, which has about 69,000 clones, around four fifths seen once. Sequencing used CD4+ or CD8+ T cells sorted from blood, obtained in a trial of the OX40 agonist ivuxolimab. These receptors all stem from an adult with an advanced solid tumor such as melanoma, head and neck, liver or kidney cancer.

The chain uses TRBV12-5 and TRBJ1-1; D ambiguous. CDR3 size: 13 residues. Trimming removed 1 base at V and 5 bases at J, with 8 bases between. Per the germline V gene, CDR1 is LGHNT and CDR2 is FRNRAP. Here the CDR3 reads CASGLEPGTEAFF. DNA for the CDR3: TGTGCTAGTGGTTTGGAACCGGGGACTGAAGCTTTCTTT.

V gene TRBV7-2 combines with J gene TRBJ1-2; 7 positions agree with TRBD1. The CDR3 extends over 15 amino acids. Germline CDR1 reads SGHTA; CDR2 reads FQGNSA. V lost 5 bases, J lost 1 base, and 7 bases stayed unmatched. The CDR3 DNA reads TGTGCCAGCAGCCGTGGAGGGGGCGGTAACTATGGCTACACCTTC. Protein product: CASSRGGGGNYGYTF.

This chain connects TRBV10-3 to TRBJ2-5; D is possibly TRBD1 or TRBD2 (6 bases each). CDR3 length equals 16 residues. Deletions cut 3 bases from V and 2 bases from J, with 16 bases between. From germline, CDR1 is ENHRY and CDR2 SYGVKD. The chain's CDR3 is CAISDPRQEGQETQYF. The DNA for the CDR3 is TGTGCCATCAGTGACCCCCGACAGGAGGGGCAAGAGACCCAGTACTTC.

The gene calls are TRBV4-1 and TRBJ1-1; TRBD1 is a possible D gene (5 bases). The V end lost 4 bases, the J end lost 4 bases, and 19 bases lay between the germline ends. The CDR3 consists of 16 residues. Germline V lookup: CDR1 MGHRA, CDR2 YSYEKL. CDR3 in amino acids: CASSPTPDIRGTEAFF. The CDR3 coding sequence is TGCGCCAGCAGCCCCACCCCGGACATAAGGGGCACTGAAGCTTTCTTT.

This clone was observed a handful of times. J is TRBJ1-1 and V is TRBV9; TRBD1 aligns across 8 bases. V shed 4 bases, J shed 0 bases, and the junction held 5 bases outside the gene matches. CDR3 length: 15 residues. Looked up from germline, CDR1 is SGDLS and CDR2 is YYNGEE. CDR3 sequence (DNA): TGTGCCAGCAGCCCTGAACAGGGGGTGAACACTGAAGCTTTCTTT. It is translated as CASSPEQGVNTEAFF.

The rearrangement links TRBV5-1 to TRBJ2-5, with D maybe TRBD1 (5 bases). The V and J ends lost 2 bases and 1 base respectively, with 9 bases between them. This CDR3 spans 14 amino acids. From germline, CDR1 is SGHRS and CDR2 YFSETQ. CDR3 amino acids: CASSLGVVQETQYF. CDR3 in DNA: TGCGCCAGCAGCTTAGGGGTCGTCCAAGAGACCCAGTACTTC.

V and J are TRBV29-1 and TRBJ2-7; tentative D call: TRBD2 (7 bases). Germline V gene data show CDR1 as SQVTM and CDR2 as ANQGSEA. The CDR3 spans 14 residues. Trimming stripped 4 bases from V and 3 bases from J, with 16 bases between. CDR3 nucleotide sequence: TGCAGCGTTGGTGCGGGGGCGGAAAACTACGAGCAGTACTTC. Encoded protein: CSVGAGAENYEQYF.

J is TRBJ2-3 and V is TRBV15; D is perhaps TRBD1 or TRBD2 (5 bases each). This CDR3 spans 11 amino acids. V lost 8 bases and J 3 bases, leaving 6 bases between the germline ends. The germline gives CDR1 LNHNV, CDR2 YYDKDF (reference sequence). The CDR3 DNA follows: TGTGCCACCGGGACGACAGATACGCAGTATTTT. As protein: CATGTTDTQYF.

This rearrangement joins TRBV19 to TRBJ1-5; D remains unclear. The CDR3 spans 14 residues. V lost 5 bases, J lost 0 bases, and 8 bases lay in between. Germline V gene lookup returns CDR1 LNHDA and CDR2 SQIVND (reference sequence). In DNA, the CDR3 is TGTGCCAGTAGTGCAGGTTATAGCAATCAGCCCCAGCATTTT. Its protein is CASSAGYSNQPQHF.

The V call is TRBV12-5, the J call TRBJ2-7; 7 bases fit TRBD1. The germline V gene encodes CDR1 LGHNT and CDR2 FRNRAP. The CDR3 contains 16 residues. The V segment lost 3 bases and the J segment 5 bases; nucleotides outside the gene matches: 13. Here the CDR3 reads CASGFSTTGRGNEQYF. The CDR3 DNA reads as TGTGCTAGTGGTTTCTCAACGACAGGGAGAGGGAACGAGCAGTACTTC.

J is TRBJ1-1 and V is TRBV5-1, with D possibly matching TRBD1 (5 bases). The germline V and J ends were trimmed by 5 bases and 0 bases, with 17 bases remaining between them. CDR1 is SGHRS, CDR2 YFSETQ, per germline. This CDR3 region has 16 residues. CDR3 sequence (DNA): TGCGCCAGCAGGCCTTTTCAGGGTCGTATGAACACTGAAGCTTTCTTT. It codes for CASRPFQGRMNTEAFF.

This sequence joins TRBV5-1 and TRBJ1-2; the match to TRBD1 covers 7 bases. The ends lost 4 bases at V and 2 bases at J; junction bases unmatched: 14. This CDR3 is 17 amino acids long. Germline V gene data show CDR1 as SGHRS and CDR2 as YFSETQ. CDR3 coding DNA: TGCGCCAGCAGCATTACCCCAACAACAGGGGCAAACTATGGCTACACCTTC. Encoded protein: CASSITPTTGANYGYTF.

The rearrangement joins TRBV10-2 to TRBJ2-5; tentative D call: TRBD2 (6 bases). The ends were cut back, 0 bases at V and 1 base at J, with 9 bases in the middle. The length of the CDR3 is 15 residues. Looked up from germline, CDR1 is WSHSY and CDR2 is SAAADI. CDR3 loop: CASSESRGVQETQYF. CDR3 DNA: TGCGCCAGCAGTGAGTCGCGGGGAGTCCAAGAGACCCAGTACTTC.

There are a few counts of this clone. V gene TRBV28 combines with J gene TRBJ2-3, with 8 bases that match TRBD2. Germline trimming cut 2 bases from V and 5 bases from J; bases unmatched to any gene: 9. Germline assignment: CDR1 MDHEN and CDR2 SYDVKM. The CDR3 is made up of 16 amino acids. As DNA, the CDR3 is TGTGCCAGCAGTTTAGGAGCGGGAGTCGAAGTAGATACGCAGTATTTT. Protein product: CASSLGAGVEVDTQYF.

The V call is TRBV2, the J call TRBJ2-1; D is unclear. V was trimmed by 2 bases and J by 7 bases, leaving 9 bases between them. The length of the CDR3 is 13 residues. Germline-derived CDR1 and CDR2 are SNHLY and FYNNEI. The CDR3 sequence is CASSEPFRNEQFF. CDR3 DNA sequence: TGTGCCAGCAGTGAACCCTTTCGTAATGAGCAGTTCTTC. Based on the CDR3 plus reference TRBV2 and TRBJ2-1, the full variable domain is EPEVTQTPSHQVTQMGQEVILRCVPISNHLYFYWYRQILGQKVEFLVSFYNNEISEKSEIFDDQFSVERPDGSNFTLKIRSTKLEDSAMYFCASSEPFRNEQFFGPGTRLTVL.

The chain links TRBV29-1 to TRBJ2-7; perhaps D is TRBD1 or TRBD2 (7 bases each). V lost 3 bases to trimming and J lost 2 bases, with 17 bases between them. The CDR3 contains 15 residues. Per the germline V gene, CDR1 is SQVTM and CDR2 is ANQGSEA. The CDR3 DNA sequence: TGCAGCGTTGAGAGTTACAGGGGAGGGACCTACGAGCAGTACTTC. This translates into CSVESYRGGTYEQYF.

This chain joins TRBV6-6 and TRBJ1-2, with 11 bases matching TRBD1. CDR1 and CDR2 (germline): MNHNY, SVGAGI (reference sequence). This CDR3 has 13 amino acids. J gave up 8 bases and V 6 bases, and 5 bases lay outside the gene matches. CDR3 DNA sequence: TGTGCCAGCAGATGGACAGGGGGCGGGGGCTACACCTTC. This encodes CASRWTGGGGYTF.

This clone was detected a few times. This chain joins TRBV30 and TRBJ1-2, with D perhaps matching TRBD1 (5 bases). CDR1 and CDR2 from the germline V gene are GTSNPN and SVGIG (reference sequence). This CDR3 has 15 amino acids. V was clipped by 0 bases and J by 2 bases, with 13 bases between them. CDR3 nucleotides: TGTGCCTGGAGTGTACCGTCAGGGCAAAACTATGGCTACACCTTC. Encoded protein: CAWSVPSGQNYGYTF.

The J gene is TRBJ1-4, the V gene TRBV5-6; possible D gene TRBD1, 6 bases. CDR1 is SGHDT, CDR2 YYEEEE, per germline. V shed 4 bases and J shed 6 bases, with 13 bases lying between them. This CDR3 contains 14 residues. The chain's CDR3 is CASSRRAGDEKLFF. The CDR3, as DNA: TGTGCCAGCAGCCGGCGGGCAGGGGATGAAAAACTGTTTTTT.

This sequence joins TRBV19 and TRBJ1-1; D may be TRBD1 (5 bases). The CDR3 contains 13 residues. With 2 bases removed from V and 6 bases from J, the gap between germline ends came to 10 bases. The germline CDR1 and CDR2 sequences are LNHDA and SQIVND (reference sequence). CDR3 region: CASSIKGPAEAFF. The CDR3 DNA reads TGTGCCAGTAGTATAAAGGGGCCCGCTGAAGCTTTCTTT.

Here the CDR3 DNA reads TGTGCCAGCACTTCCCGCTACGAGCAGTACTTC. This translates into CASTSRYEQYF. This chain joins TRBV6-1 and TRBJ2-7, with no clear D. The V end was cut by 7 bases, the J end by 3 bases, with 7 bases between. Per the germline V gene, CDR1 is MNHNS and CDR2 is SASEGT. CDR3 size: 11 residues.

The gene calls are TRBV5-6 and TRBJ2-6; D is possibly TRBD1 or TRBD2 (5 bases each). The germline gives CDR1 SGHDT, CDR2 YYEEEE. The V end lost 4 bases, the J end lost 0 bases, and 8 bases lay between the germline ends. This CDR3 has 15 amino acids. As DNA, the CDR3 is TGTGCCAGCAGCCCGGGGCACTCTGGGGCCAACGTCCTGACTTTC. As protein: CASSPGHSGANVLTF.

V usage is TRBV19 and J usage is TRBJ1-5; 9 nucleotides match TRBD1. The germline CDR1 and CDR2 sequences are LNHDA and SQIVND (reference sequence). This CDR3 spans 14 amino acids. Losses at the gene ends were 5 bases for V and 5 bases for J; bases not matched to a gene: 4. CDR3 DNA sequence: TGTGCCAGTAGTCCTGGACAGGGGTATCAGCCCCAGCATTTT. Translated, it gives CASSPGQGYQPQHF.

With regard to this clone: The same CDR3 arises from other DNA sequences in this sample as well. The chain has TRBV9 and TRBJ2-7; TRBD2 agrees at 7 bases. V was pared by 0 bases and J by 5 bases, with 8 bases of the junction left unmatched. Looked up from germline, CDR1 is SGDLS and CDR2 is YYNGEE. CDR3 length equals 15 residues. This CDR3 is CASSVAGGGPHEQYF. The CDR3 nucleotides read TGTGCCAGCAGCGTAGCTGGGGGGGGACCCCACGAGCAGTACTTC.

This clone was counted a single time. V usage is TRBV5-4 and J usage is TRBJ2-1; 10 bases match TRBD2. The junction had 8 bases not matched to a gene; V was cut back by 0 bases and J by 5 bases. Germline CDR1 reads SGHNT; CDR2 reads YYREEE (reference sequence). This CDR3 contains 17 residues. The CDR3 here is CASSLGGSGRVNNEQFF. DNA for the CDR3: TGTGCCAGCAGCTTGGGAGGGAGCGGGAGGGTCAACAATGAGCAGTTCTTC.

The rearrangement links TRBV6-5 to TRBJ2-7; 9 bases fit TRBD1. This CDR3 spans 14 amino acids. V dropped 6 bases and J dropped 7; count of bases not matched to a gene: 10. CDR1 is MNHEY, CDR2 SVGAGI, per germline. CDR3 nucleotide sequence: TGTGCCAGCAGAAAAACAGGGGGCATTAAAGAGCAGTACTTC. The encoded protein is CASRKTGGIKEQYF.